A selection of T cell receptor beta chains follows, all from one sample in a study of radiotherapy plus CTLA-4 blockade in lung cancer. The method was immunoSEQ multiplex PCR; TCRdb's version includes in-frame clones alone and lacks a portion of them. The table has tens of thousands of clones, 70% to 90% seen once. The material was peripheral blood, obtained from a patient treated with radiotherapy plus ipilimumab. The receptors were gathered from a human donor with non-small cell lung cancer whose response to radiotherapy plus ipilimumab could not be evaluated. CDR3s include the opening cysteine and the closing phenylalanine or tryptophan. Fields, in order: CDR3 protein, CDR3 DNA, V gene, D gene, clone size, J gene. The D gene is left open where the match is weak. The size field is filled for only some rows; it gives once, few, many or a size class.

CDR3 protein: CASSLRMDRNQPQHF
CDR3 DNA: TGCGCCAGCAGCCTGCGAATGGACAGGAATCAGCCCCAGCATTTT
V gene: TRBV4-3
D gene: TRBD1
clone size: -
J gene: TRBJ1-5

CDR3 protein: CASIPWGGNEKLFF
CDR3 DNA: TGTGCCAGCATCCCTTGGGGCGGTAATGAAAAACTGTTTTTT
V gene: TRBV28
D gene: -
clone size: -
J gene: TRBJ1-4

CDR3 protein: CASSLTSPNYGYTF
CDR3 DNA: TGCGCCAGCAGCCTCACTAGCCCCAACTATGGCTACACCTTC
V gene: TRBV5-1
D gene: -
clone size: -
J gene: TRBJ1-2

CDR3 protein: CASSFLYQETQYF
CDR3 DNA: TGTGCCAGCAGCTTTCTCTACCAAGAGACCCAGTACTTC
V gene: TRBV5-5
D gene: -
clone size: -
J gene: TRBJ2-5

CDR3 protein: CASSIGTGFYEQYF
CDR3 DNA: TGTGCCAGTAGTATCGGGACAGGGTTCTACGAGCAGTACTTC
V gene: TRBV19
D gene: TRBD1
clone size: few
J gene: TRBJ2-7

CDR3 protein: CASSSRSGTVNTEAFF
CDR3 DNA: TGTGCCAGCAGCTCCCGTTCCGGGACAGTGAACACTGAAGCTTTCTTT
V gene: TRBV9
D gene: TRBD1
clone size: -
J gene: TRBJ1-1

CDR3 protein: CASSESGRATGELFF
CDR3 DNA: TGTGCCAGCAGTGAAAGCGGGAGGGCCACCGGGGAGCTGTTTTTT
V gene: TRBV25-1
D gene: TRBD2
clone size: -
J gene: TRBJ2-2

CDR3 protein: CASSLLTGGPLYYGYTF
CDR3 DNA: TGTGCCAGCAGCCTCCTGACAGGGGGCCCGCTCTACTATGGCTACACCTTC
V gene: TRBV7-2
D gene: TRBD1
clone size: -
J gene: TRBJ1-2

CDR3 protein: CASSWGQSHGYTF
CDR3 DNA: TGTGCCAGCAGCTGGGGACAGTCCCATGGCTACACCTTC
V gene: TRBV7-2
D gene: TRBD1
clone size: once
J gene: TRBJ1-2

CDR3 protein: CASSSLGLNTGELFF
CDR3 DNA: TGTGCCAGCAGTTCTCTTGGACTTAACACCGGGGAGCTGTTTTTT
V gene: TRBV6-6
D gene: -
clone size: -
J gene: TRBJ2-2

CDR3 protein: CASSKARTSGRGGNYNEQFF
CDR3 DNA: TGTGCCAGCAGCAAAGCCCGGACTAGCGGGAGGGGAGGAAACTACAATGAGCAGTTCTTC
V gene: TRBV21-1
D gene: -
clone size: -
J gene: TRBJ2-1

CDR3 protein: CASSDTRQGNYGYTF
CDR3 DNA: TGTGCCAGCAGTGATACTAGACAGGGAAACTATGGCTACACCTTC
V gene: TRBV6-1
D gene: TRBD1
clone size: -
J gene: TRBJ1-2

CDR3 protein: CASSFPNTSGQVLPGANVLTF
CDR3 DNA: TGTGCCAGCAGTTTTCCCAACACCTCGGGACAGGTCCTTCCTGGGGCCAACGTCCTGACTTTC
V gene: TRBV28
D gene: TRBD1
clone size: -
J gene: TRBJ2-6

CDR3 protein: CASSLADRANTEAFF
CDR3 DNA: TGCGCCAGCAGCTTGGCCGACAGGGCGAACACTGAAGCTTTCTTT
V gene: TRBV5-1
D gene: TRBD1
clone size: -
J gene: TRBJ1-1

CDR3 protein: CASSPPFREREAEQYF
CDR3 DNA: TGTGCCAGCTCACCACCTTTTCGTGAGCGGGAAGCCGAGCAGTACTTC
V gene: TRBV18
D gene: TRBD2
clone size: -
J gene: TRBJ2-7

CDR3 protein: CASSQDGAGGTYNEQFF
CDR3 DNA: TGCGCCAGCAGCCAAGACGGAGCGGGAGGAACGTACAATGAGCAGTTCTTC
V gene: TRBV4-3
D gene: TRBD2
clone size: -
J gene: TRBJ2-1

CDR3 protein: CASSLESITEAFF
CDR3 DNA: TGTGCCAGCAGTCTTGAATCTATCACTGAAGCTTTCTTT
V gene: TRBV7-2
D gene: -
clone size: -
J gene: TRBJ1-1

CDR3 protein: CASRSDRSNTEAFF
CDR3 DNA: TGTGCCAGCAGATCCGACAGGAGTAACACTGAAGCTTTCTTT
V gene: TRBV5-4
D gene: -
clone size: -
J gene: TRBJ1-1

CDR3 protein: CASRRDHSGANVLTF
CDR3 DNA: TGTGCCAGTAGGCGAGATCACTCTGGGGCCAACGTCCTGACTTTC
V gene: TRBV19
D gene: -
clone size: -
J gene: TRBJ2-6

CDR3 protein: CASSRGRDRGTYEQYF
CDR3 DNA: TGTGCCAGCAGTAGGGGCCGGGACAGGGGGACCTACGAGCAGTACTTC
V gene: TRBV7-2
D gene: TRBD1
clone size: -
J gene: TRBJ2-7

CDR3 protein: CASSVAVADTQYF
CDR3 DNA: TGTGCCAGCAGCGTAGCCGTGGCCGATACGCAGTATTTT
V gene: TRBV9
D gene: -
clone size: few
J gene: TRBJ2-3